These 20 T cell receptor beta chains were sequenced from one sample in a study of beta chain features in type 1 diabetes. Sequencing targeted expressed TCRB transcripts, as all isolated RNA had been reverse transcribed. Some clones are missing from TCRdb's copy, which holds only in-frame ones; the method was immunoSEQ multiplex PCR. The sample includes hundreds of thousands of clones, 15% of them seen just once. The sequenced material came from naive CD4+ T cells from blood. The receptor set was obtained from a man between 18 and 29 years old in good health.

The gene calls are TRBV10-3 and TRBJ2-1; D is unclear. The CDR3 loop spans 11 amino acids. Trimming stripped 7 bases from V and 7 bases from J, with 8 bases between. Germline lookup yields CDR1 ENHRY and CDR2 SYGVKD. The CDR3 region is CAIKFENEQFF. Here the CDR3 DNA reads TGTGCCATCAAGTTTGAGAATGAGCAGTTCTTC.

The V call is TRBV25-1, the J call TRBJ1-2; possibly TRBD1 for D (6 bases). The CDR3 totals 16 residues. Germline V lookup: CDR1 MGHDK, CDR2 SYGVNS. Deletions cut 0 bases from V and 5 bases from J, with 16 bases between. The CDR3 nucleotides are TGTGCCAGCAGTGAATACCCAGGGGAATTTGGGTATGGCTACACCTTC. Its protein is CASSEYPGEFGYGYTF.

This clone has a handful of counts. This chain joins TRBV5-6 and TRBJ2-1; possibly TRBD2 for D (5 bases). The germline CDR1 and CDR2 sequences are SGHDT and YYEEEE. This CDR3 spans 15 amino acids. Trimming pared 1 base from V and 2 bases from J, leaving 10 bases between. CDR3 loop: CASSLYTGTYNEQFF. CDR3 sequence (DNA): TGTGCCAGCAGCTTGTACACGGGGACCTACAATGAGCAGTTCTTC.

V and J are TRBV4-3 and TRBJ2-2; a weak D match, TRBD1 (6 bases). Trimming stripped 0 bases from V and 5 bases from J, with 25 bases between. The CDR3 contains 20 residues. From germline, CDR1 is LGHNA and CDR2 YSLEER. CDR3 in amino acids: CASSQELGQGTRVVTGELFF. The CDR3 nucleotides are TGCGCCAGCAGCCAAGAATTAGGGCAGGGGACCAGAGTCGTAACCGGGGAGCTGTTTTTT.

The chain employs TRBV2 and TRBJ2-7; D uncertain. Germline V gives CDR1 SNHLY, CDR2 FYNNEI. The CDR3 totals 14 residues. Trimming took off 3 bases at V and 0 bases at J, with 9 bases between the two ends. This CDR3 is CASSEGGVSYEQYF. The CDR3 DNA is TGTGCCAGCAGTGAGGGCGGAGTCTCCTACGAGCAGTACTTC.

The CDR3 DNA sequence: TGTGCCAGCAGCCCTAGGACAGGTTATCAAGAGACCCAGTACTTC. This codes for CASSPRTGYQETQYF. The gene calls are TRBV7-3 and TRBJ2-5, with 7 bases that match TRBD1. The length of the CDR3 is 15 residues. V gave up 5 bases and J gave up 2 bases; unmatched junction bases: 8. In germline, CDR1 is SGHTA, CDR2 FQGTGA.

V gene TRBV7-2 combines with J gene TRBJ2-7, with D perhaps TRBD1 (6 bases). Trimming left V 1 base short and J 4 bases short, with 20 bases between. CDR3 length equals 17 residues. Germline V gene sequence: CDR1 SGHTA, CDR2 FQGNSA. In nucleotides, the CDR3 is TGTGCCAGCAGCTTAGATGTGGGGGCAGGGGACCGTTACGAGCAGTACTTC. This sequence encodes CASSLDVGAGDRYEQYF.

This clone was recorded a few times. The chain is built from TRBV9 and TRBJ2-7; D is unclear. CDR3 length: 13 residues. The germline V gene has CDR1 SGDLS and CDR2 YYNGEE. The V end lost 5 bases, the J end lost 6 bases, and 15 bases lay between the germline ends. CDR3 in amino acids: CASRVTAGAEQYF. As DNA, the CDR3 is TGTGCCAGCAGGGTCACCGCCGGAGCCGAGCAGTACTTC.

The genes are TRBV5-6 and TRBJ2-3; 8 bases are shared with TRBD1. The CDR3 is 16 residues long. The trim removed 3 bases at V and 2 bases at J, leaving 8 bases unmatched. Germline lookup yields CDR1 SGHDT and CDR2 YYEEEE. The CDR3 DNA sequence: TGTGCCAGCAGCTGGGACAGGCATAAACACACAGATACGCAGTATTTT. Its protein product is CASSWDRHKHTDTQYF.

The rearrangement links TRBV7-2 to TRBJ2-1; 10 nucleotides line up with TRBD2. The germline V gene has CDR1 SGHTA and CDR2 FQGNSA. This CDR3 region has 15 residues. With V trimmed by 3 bases and J by 7 bases, 6 bases remained unmatched. The CDR3 is CASSLQRGGYNEQFF. The DNA for the CDR3 is TGTGCCAGCAGCTTGCAGCGGGGGGGATATAATGAGCAGTTCTTC.

The chain links TRBV2 to TRBJ1-1; TRBD1 might be the D (6 bases). This CDR3 spans 14 amino acids. Trimming took off 4 bases at V and 6 bases at J, with 15 bases between the two ends. In germline, CDR1 is SNHLY, CDR2 FYNNEI. CDR3 DNA: TGTGCCAGCAGTGGAGGGGGGATTAGGGCTGAAGCTTTCTTT. Protein product: CASSGGGIRAEAFF.

This chain links TRBV9 with TRBJ1-1; tentative D call: TRBD1 (6 bases). The CDR3 has 14 amino acids. Trimming removed 4 bases at V and 4 bases at J, with 14 bases between. Germline lookup yields CDR1 SGDLS and CDR2 YYNGEE. Written as DNA, the CDR3 is TGTGCCAGCAGCTCAAGCAAGGGGGTCACTGAAGCTTTCTTT. Its protein is CASSSSKGVTEAFF.

About this clone itself: Other DNA sequences of this sample code for an identical CDR3. The chain carries TRBV30 and TRBJ1-2; no definite D call. Per the germline V gene, CDR1 is GTSNPN and CDR2 is SVGIG (reference sequence). With 2 bases removed from V and 4 bases from J, the gap between germline ends came to 5 bases. The CDR3 loop spans 11 amino acids. The CDR3 nucleotides read TGTGCCTGGAGTCGGGGCTATGGCTACACCTTC. This sequence encodes CAWSRGYGYTF. Supplemented by reference TRBV30 and TRBJ1-2, the full variable domain reads SQTIHQWPATLVQPVGSPLSLECTVEGTSNPNLYWYRQAAGRGLQLLFYSVGIGQISSEVPQNLSASRPQDRQFILSSKKLLLSDSGFYLCAWSRGYGYTFGSGTRLTVV.

This chain links TRBV30 with TRBJ1-5; D gene uncertain. The CDR3 has 14 amino acids. V was cut by 1 base and J by 0 bases, with 7 bases left in between. Germline assignment: CDR1 GTSNPN and CDR2 SVGIG (reference sequence). The CDR3 bases are TGTGCCTGGAGTGGCCTTAATAGCAATCAGCCCCAGCATTTT. This translates into CAWSGLNSNQPQHF.

The chain recombines TRBV9 with TRBJ2-3, with 13 bases matching TRBD2. V trimming: 3 bases; J trimming: 2 bases; junction bases outside the gene matches: 3. The germline CDR1 and CDR2 sequences are SGDLS and YYNGEE. This CDR3 has 16 amino acids. CDR3 bases: TGTGCCAGCAGCGCGGGACTAGCGGGATTCACAGATACGCAGTATTTT. Residues: CASSAGLAGFTDTQYF.

The V call is TRBV7-2, the J call TRBJ2-7; the match to TRBD1 covers 9 bases. The length of the CDR3 is 14 residues. With V trimmed by 4 bases and J by 3 bases, 4 bases remained unmatched. The germline V gene encodes CDR1 SGHTA and CDR2 FQGNSA. CDR3 bases: TGTGCCAGCAGCTCTCGACAGGGGGTCTACGAGCAGTACTTC. Protein product: CASSSRQGVYEQYF.

CDR3 bases: TGTGCCAGCAGGCGACAGGAGAGGAACAATGAGCAGTTCTTC. This gives the protein CASRRQERNNEQFF. The rearrangement links TRBV2 to TRBJ2-1; D is possibly TRBD1 (6 bases). There are 14 residues in the CDR3. CDR1 and CDR2 (germline): SNHLY, FYNNEI. V was pared by 6 bases and J by 5 bases, with 14 bases between.

The table lists this clone with a few counts. The chain uses TRBV19 and TRBJ1-1, with D possibly TRBD1 on 5 matching bases. The CDR3 extends over 17 amino acids. Germline V CDR1 and CDR2: LNHDA, SQIVND (reference sequence). Trimming shortened V by 1 base and J by 5 bases, and 20 bases separated the two germline ends. The CDR3: CASSIVKGRGEGTEAFF. The CDR3 DNA is TGTGCCAGTAGTATAGTTAAAGGGAGGGGAGAAGGAACTGAAGCTTTCTTT. Looking up the rest from reference TRBV19 and TRBJ1-1 gives the full variable domain: DGGITQSPKYLFRKEGQNVTLSCEQNLNHDAMYWYRQDPGQGLRLIYYSQIVNDFQKGDIAEGYSVSREKKESFPLTVTSAQKNPTAFYLCASSIVKGRGEGTEAFFGQGTRLTVV.

This clone was counted a few times. The rearrangement links TRBV27 to TRBJ2-5, with 7 nucleotides matching TRBD1. This CDR3 spans 14 amino acids. The germline V gene has CDR1 MNHEY and CDR2 SMNVEV (reference sequence). The J segment lost 2 bases and the V segment lost 3 bases, leaving 3 bases of the junction unmatched. CDR3 region: CASSFWDSQETQYF. CDR3 DNA sequence: TGTGCCAGCAGTTTCTGGGACAGTCAAGAGACCCAGTACTTC.

The rearrangement uses TRBV2 and TRBJ2-1; tentative D call: TRBD2 (6 bases). Looked up from germline, CDR1 is SNHLY and CDR2 is FYNNEI. The CDR3 has 16 residues. Trimming took off 6 bases at V and 9 bases at J, with 24 bases between the two ends. The DNA of the CDR3 is TGTGCCAGCAGCGGGACTCAGGGCTCTCTGGGGGGTGAGCAGTTCTTC. Amino acids: CASSGTQGSLGGEQFF.